This T cell receptor beta chain was retrieved from a study of blood T cell repertoires in COVID-19. Background on the study: Acute and convalescent COVID-19 samples came from the United States, Italy and Spain. Sources were T cells, B-cell-depleted T cells, or PBMCs; the material itself was cDNA or gDNA.

Worth noting for this clone: This specimen includes other DNA sequences encoding the same CDR3.

Germline V lookup: CDR1 SGDLS, CDR2 YYNGEE. This CDR3 has 13 amino acids. Trimming removed 4 bases at V and 2 bases at J, with 9 bases between. Original data processing: Amplification of reference gene primers was used by the study to estimate nucleated cell counts. Assay: immunoSEQ multiplex PCR; the TCRdb copy retains only in-frame clones and omits some. That table furnishes V, J and clone size, whereas the DNA furnished D and trimming. The sample consists of about 270,000 clones, around nine tenths of them appearing once. The chain carries TRBV9 and TRBJ1-2; D possibly corresponds to TRBD1 (5 bases). The specimen was peripheral blood. The source of this sequence is a woman aged 60-75 years who had recovered from COVID-19. The CDR3 region has the DNA TGTGCCAGCAGCCCCGACAGAAACTATGGCTACACCTTC. As protein: CASSPDRNYGYTF.